The 18 T cell receptor beta chains in this list originate from one sample, sequenced in a study of CD8+CD57+ T cells in acquired aplastic anemia. Genomic DNA, the template, was used for profiling of the TCR beta VDJ and CDR3. TCRdb re-called the reads through MiXCR, storing one row per CDR3 protein. Here the sample spans 150,000 to 200,000 distinct CDR3 sequences, about three fifths being singletons. Patients included in sequencing had previously demonstrated CD8+CD57+ cell expansion by flow cytometry. Material for sequencing was sorted CD4+, CD8+, or CD8+CD57+ T cells (not recorded which) from PBMCs. These receptors originate from a human donor with aplastic anemia.

At least ten counts were recorded for this clonotype. In DNA, the CDR3 is TGCGCCAGCAGCCAAGCACCCACGCAGGGGTGGCCCCAGCATTTT. Translation: CASSQAPTQGWPQHF. V and J are TRBV4-1 and TRBJ1-5; TRBD1 might be the D (6 bases). V was clipped by 1 base and J by 9 bases, with 16 bases between them. Germline V gene data show CDR1 as MGHRA and CDR2 as YSYEKL. The CDR3 totals 15 residues.

Remarks on this clonotype: A much larger clone lies one base from this, so it may be a read error. Here the CDR3 reads CASSYSVDHEQYF. The CDR3 nucleotides are TGTGCCAGCAGTTACTCTGTGGACCACGAGCAGTACTTC. The chain is built from TRBV6-6 and TRBJ2-7, with no clear D. Germline loops: CDR1 MNHNY, CDR2 SVGAGI (reference sequence). This CDR3 has 13 amino acids. Trimming removed 0 bases at V and 5 bases at J, with 8 bases between.

The V call is TRBV7-8, the J call TRBJ2-5, with 7 positions matching TRBD2. CDR1 SGHVS and CDR2 FQNEAQ come from the germline V gene. This CDR3 region has 15 residues. Trimming removed 2 bases from V and 2 bases from J; junction bases left unmatched: 5. CDR3 coding DNA: TGTGCCAGCAGCTTATCCCGGACTAGTCAAGAGACCCAGTACTTC. Amino acids: CASSLSRTSQETQYF.

This chain connects TRBV9 to TRBJ2-5, with 9 bases that match TRBD2. The ends lost 5 bases at V and 5 bases at J; junction bases unmatched: 10. CDR1 SGDLS and CDR2 YYNGEE come from the germline V gene. There are 15 residues in the CDR3. CDR3 sequence (DNA): TGTGCCAGCAGTGAAGCCGGCGGGGGGGTGGAGACCCAGTACTTC. Translated, it gives CASSEAGGGVETQYF.

This clonotype was detected many times. The gene calls are TRBV2 and TRBJ2-1, with 7 bases aligning to TRBD2. The germline CDR1 and CDR2 sequences are SNHLY and FYNNEI. V trimming: 4 bases; J trimming: 7 bases; junction bases outside the gene matches: 7. The CDR3 runs to 14 residues. The CDR3 region has the DNA TGTGCCAGCAGTGGGGACTATTTCAAGAATGAGCAGTTCTTC. It translates to CASSGDYFKNEQFF.

Remarks on this clonotype: The CDR3 carries no conserved terminal phenylalanine or tryptophan, so it likely arises from a read error. The rearrangement uses TRBV10-1 and TRBJ1-1; D is ambiguous. Per the germline V gene, CDR1 is WNHNN and CDR2 is SYGVQD (reference sequence). Trimming stripped 2 bases from V and 4 bases from J, with 14 bases between. The CDR3 length is 15 residues. The CDR3 spells CASSEERGWSTEAFP. DNA of the CDR3: TGCGCCAGCAGTGAGGAAAGAGGTTGGAGCACTGAAGCTTTCCCT.

The chain links TRBV12-3 or TRBV12-4 to TRBJ2-7; 10 bases align to TRBD2. The CDR3 runs 14 residues. V lost 5 bases, J lost 4 bases, and 5 bases stayed unmatched. The DNA for the CDR3 is TGTGCCAGCAGTCTCACTAGCGGGGATTACGAGCAGTACTTC. This encodes CASSLTSGDYEQYF.

The chain has TRBV2 and TRBJ2-7, with TRBD1 identical over 8 bases. Trimming removed 11 bases from V and 3 bases from J; junction bases left unmatched: 9. This CDR3 has 13 amino acids. CDR1 is SNHLY, CDR2 FYNNEI, per germline. The CDR3 is CAGKTGDGYEQYF. The CDR3 DNA reads TGTGCCGGCAAGACAGGGGACGGCTACGAGCAGTACTTC.

This chain joins TRBV7-2 and TRBJ2-5; D unresolved. This CDR3 spans 16 amino acids. Trimming removed 2 bases from V and 10 bases from J, with 23 bases in between. CDR1 and CDR2 from the germline V gene are SGHTA and FQGNSA. CDR3 protein: CASSLSSMGAYGFQYF. The CDR3 DNA follows: TGTGCCAGCAGCTTATCGTCGATGGGCGCGTACGGGTTCCAGTACTTC.

V usage is TRBV12-3 or TRBV12-4 and J usage is TRBJ1-2; no reliable D call. Deletions cut 1 base from V and 6 bases from J, with 12 bases between. The CDR3 runs 14 residues. CDR3 region: CASSLVAGRDGYTF. CDR3 bases: TGTGCCAGCAGTTTAGTGGCAGGAAGAGATGGCTACACCTTC.

The CDR3 sequence is CASSARGVPYEQYF. The CDR3 nucleotides are TGTGCCAGCAGCGCCCGGGGCGTACCCTACGAGCAGTACTTC. This chain links TRBV7-4 with TRBJ2-7; D is possibly TRBD1 or TRBD2 (5 bases each). Germline lookup yields CDR1 SGHVT and CDR2 SQSDAQ. The CDR3 loop spans 14 amino acids. V lost 5 bases to trimming and J lost 2 bases, with 13 bases between them.

This clonotype appeared a few times. This chain joins TRBV20-1 and TRBJ2-1; 11 bases are a match to TRBD2. CDR1 and CDR2 (germline): DFQATT, SNEGSKA (reference sequence). J gave up 9 bases and V 6 bases, and 7 bases lay outside the gene matches. The CDR3 runs 13 residues. In DNA, the CDR3 is TGCAGTGCGATCGCTAGCGGGAGGAGTGAGCAGTTCTTC. Protein product: CSAIASGRSEQFF.

The chain links TRBV2 to TRBJ1-2; 8 nucleotides match TRBD1. The CDR3 runs to 14 residues. The germline V gene encodes CDR1 SNHLY and CDR2 FYNNEI. V was clipped by 6 bases and J by 4 bases; unmatched bases: 7. CDR3 DNA sequence: TGTGCCAGCAGCGCAGGGGGCGCTCTCTATGGCTACACCTTC. Translating gives CASSAGGALYGYTF.

The V and J genes are TRBV12-3 or TRBV12-4 and TRBJ1-2; D possibly corresponds to TRBD1 (6 bases). V shed 8 bases and J shed 8 bases, with 18 bases lying between them. The CDR3 is 13 residues long. CDR3 nucleotides: TGTGCCAGCCGTAACCCAGGGGCGGGAGGCTACACCTTC. Protein product: CASRNPGAGGYTF.

The chain links TRBV7-8 to TRBJ1-2; a weak D match, TRBD1 (5 bases). Germline V gene lookup returns CDR1 SGHVS and CDR2 FQNEAQ. The CDR3 spans 15 residues. Trimming shortened V by 8 bases and J by 4 bases, and 20 bases separated the two germline ends. In DNA form, the CDR3 reads TGTGCCAGCGCTAGCTCAGGGAGCCTGGGCTATGGCTACACCTTC. This codes for CASASSGSLGYGYTF.

V gene TRBV5-1 combines with J gene TRBJ1-1; TRBD1 matches 10 bases. Germline CDR1 SGHRS, CDR2 YFSETQ. The CDR3 spans 16 residues. V lost 4 bases to trimming and J lost 1 base; unmatched junction nucleotides: 7. The CDR3: CASSIGRDRGNTEAFF. The CDR3 DNA is TGCGCCAGCAGCATAGGGCGGGACAGGGGGAACACTGAAGCTTTCTTT.

Of note for this clonotype: As the CDR3 is not closed by the conserved phenylalanine or tryptophan, this likely results from a read error. This chain uses TRBV10-3 with TRBJ2-7; D gene unclear. Per the germline V gene, CDR1 is ENHRY and CDR2 is SYGVKD. V lost 2 bases to trimming and J lost 2 bases, with 4 bases between them. CDR3 length: 12 residues. The CDR3: CAISEVAYEQYS. CDR3 coding DNA: TGTGCCATCAGTGAGGTAGCCTACGAGCAGTACTCC.

As to this clonotype: A read error may account for a junction end that differs from germline. This chain joins TRBV25-1 and TRBJ2-6, with D perhaps given as TRBD1 or TRBD2 (5 bases each). Germline CDR1 MGHDK, CDR2 SYGVNS. The CDR3 has 16 residues. The DNA for the CDR3 is TGTGCCAGCAGTCGCGAGGGGAGCTCTGGGGCCAACGTCCTGGCTTTC. It translates to CASSREGSSGANVLAF.